This T cell receptor beta chain was profiled in a study of radiotherapy plus CTLA-4 blockade in lung cancer (dated by TCRdb to the late 2010s). Regarding the study in general: Objective responses occurred in roughly a sixth of enrolled patients, and roughly 30% achieved disease control.

The study evaluated CTLA-4 blockade (ipilimumab) given together with focal radiation therapy in patients who had chemo-refractory metastatic non-small-cell lung cancer. Study-level results and caveats: The strongest predictors of response, as reported, were early dynamic changes in blood T cell clones along with a rise in serum interferon-beta after radiation. After treatment with radiotherapy and ipilimumab, TCR clones that originated in tumors expanded in peripheral blood.

On this clone: Its antigen is currently not known. It has no much larger one-base neighbor in the sample; base qualities were not kept.

CDR1 is given as SGHKS and CDR2 as YYEKEE, both from the germline V gene (reference sequence). V was cut back by 3 bases and J by 8 bases, leaving a gap of 11 bases between them. The CDR3 runs 12 residues from the cysteine to the phenylalanine. Of the read, only the CDR3 DNA is kept; its 36 bases are in frame from base 1. The library was obtained by the immunoSEQ multiplex PCR assay. TCRdb retrieved this table from immuneACCESS and kept in-frame rearrangements only. Not all clones are present; in checked studies, unresolved V genes account for under half, and no reason is known for the remainder. The sample includes about 97,000 clones, with around 74% observed a single time. Of the sample, 2.5% to 3% is held by the ten largest clones.

This sample comprised peripheral blood, obtained from a patient treated with radiotherapy plus ipilimumab. Recombination linked TRBV5-5 to TRBJ1-2, with no confident D gene call. This clonotype originated in a human donor with non-small cell lung cancer who had a partial response to radiotherapy plus ipilimumab. Some clones in this sample may be carry-over from other donors' samples. The DNA sequence follows: TGTGCCAGCAGCTCTCGAGGTGGAGGCTACACCTTC. It translates to CASSSRGGGYTF. Extended through the reference TRBV5-5 and TRBJ1-2 proteins, this CDR3 yields the full variable domain: DAGVTQSPTHLIKTRGQQVTLRCSPISGHKSVSWYQQVLGQGPQFIFQYYEKEERGRGNFPDRFSARQFPNYSSELNVNALLLGDSALYLCASSSRGGGYTFGSGTRLTVV.